The clone carrying this TCR beta chain was counted between two and nine times. Antigen: not known. The authors reverse transcribed all of the isolated RNA, so sequencing captured expressed TCRB transcripts. The study sequenced naive, central memory and regulatory T cell samples to an average of about 3.8 million reads. Produced via immunoSEQ multiplex PCR; TCRdb's table is partial and in-frame only. This table holds roughly 50,000 clones, around 56% found once. The record originates from a study of beta chain features in type 1 diabetes. General observations from the study: When Type 1 diabetes patients were examined, their TCRB CDR3s proved moderately but significantly shorter in all four CD4+ subsets.

Per the germline V gene, CDR1 is SGHTA and CDR2 is FQGNSA. This CDR3 region has 14 residues. The V end lost 5 bases, the J end lost 3 bases, and 11 bases lay between the germline ends. This sequence joins TRBV7-2 and TRBJ2-1; TRBD2 is a possible D gene (5 bases). The sequence was collected from a woman in her thirties or forties with type 1 diabetes. The material sequenced was Tregs from blood. This CDR3 is CASSPGTSYNEQFF. For the CDR3, the DNA is TGTGCCAGCAGCCCCGGTACTAGCTACAATGAGCAGTTCTTC.